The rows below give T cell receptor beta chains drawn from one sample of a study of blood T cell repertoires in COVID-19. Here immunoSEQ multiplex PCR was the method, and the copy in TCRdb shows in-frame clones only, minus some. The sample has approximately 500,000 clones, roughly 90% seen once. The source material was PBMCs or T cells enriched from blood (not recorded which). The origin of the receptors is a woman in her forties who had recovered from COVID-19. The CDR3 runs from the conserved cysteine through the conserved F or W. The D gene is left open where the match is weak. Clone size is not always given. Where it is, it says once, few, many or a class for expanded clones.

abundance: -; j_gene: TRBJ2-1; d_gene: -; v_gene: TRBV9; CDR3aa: CASSVEGRGSYNEQFF; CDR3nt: TGTGCCAGCAGCGTAGAGGGCAGGGGATCCTACAATGAGCAGTTCTTC
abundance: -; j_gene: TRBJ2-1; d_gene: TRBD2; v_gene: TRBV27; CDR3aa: CASSLRFGGRNNEQFF; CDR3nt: TGTGCCAGCAGTTTACGCTTCGGCGGGAGGAATAATGAGCAGTTCTTC
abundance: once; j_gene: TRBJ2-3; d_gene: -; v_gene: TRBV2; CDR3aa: CASSDELTDTQYF; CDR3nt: TGTGCCAGCAGTGATGAACTCACAGATACGCAGTATTTT
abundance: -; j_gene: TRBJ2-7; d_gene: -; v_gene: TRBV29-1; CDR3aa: CSVNDGSGFREQYF; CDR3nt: TGCAGCGTCAATGATGGGTCGGGGTTCCGCGAGCAGTACTTC
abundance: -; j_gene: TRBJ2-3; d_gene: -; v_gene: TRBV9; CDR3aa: CASSVAGFSTDTQYF; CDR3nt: TGTGCCAGCAGCGTTGCAGGGTTTAGCACAGATACGCAGTATTTT
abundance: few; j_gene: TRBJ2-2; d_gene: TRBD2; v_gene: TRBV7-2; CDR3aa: CASSLKSGTENTGELFF; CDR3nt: TGTGCCAGCAGCTTAAAAAGCGGGACGGAGAACACCGGGGAGCTGTTTTTT
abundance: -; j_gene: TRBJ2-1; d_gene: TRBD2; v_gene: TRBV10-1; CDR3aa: CAREASGRASEQFF; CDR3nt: TGCGCCAGAGAGGCTAGCGGGAGGGCCAGTGAGCAGTTCTTC
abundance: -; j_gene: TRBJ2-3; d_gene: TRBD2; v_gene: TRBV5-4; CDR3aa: CASSTRDYPSTDTQYF; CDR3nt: TGTGCCAGCAGCACTCGGGACTATCCTAGCACAGATACGCAGTATTTT
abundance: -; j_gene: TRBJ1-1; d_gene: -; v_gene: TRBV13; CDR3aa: CASSVQLNTEAFF; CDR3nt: TGTGCCAGCAGCGTCCAGTTGAACACTGAAGCTTTCTTT
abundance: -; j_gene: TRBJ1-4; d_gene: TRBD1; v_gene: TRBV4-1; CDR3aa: CASSQDRGSTSEKLFF; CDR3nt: TGCGCCAGCAGCCAAGACAGGGGGAGCACGAGTGAAAAACTGTTTTTT
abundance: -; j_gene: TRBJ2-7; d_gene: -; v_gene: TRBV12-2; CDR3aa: CASRLAGAGGPLDEQYF; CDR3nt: TGTGCAAGTCGCTTAGCGGGGGCGGGAGGACCGTTGGACGAGCAGTACTTC
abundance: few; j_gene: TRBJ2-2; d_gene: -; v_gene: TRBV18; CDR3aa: CASSPPSRGSLTGELFF; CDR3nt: TGTGCCAGCTCACCACCCAGCCGGGGGAGCCTAACCGGGGAGCTGTTTTTT
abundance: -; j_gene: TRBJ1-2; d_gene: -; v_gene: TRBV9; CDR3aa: CASSVAANYGYTF; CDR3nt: TGTGCCAGCAGCGTAGCAGCTAACTATGGCTACACCTTC
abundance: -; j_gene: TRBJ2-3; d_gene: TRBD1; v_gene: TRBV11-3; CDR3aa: CASSQQGRGDTQYF; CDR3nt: TGTGCCAGCAGCCAACAGGGGCGTGGAGATACGCAGTATTTT
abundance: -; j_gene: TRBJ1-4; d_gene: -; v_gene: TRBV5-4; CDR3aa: CASSLRSGGTNEKLFF; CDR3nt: TGTGCCAGCAGCTTGCGGTCCGGGGGGACGAATGAAAAACTGTTTTTT
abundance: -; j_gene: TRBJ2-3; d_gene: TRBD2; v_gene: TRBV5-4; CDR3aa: CASSFASGSTDTQYF; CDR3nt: TGTGCCAGCAGCTTCGCTAGCGGGAGTACAGATACGCAGTATTTT
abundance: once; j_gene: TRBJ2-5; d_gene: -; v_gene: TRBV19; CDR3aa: CASSTQGLETQYF; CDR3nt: TGTGCCAGTAGTACTCAGGGTTTGGAGACCCAGTACTTC
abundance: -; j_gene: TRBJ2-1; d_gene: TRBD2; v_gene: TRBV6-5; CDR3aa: CASRWTSGEQFF; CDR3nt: TGTGCCAGCAGGTGGACTAGCGGGGAGCAGTTCTTC
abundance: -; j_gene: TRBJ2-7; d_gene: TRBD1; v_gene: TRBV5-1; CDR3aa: CASSLADRGGEQYF; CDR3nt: TGCGCCAGCAGCTTGGCCGACAGGGGGGGCGAGCAGTACTTC
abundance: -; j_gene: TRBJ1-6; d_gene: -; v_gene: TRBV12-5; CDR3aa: CASGLAWGLPLHF; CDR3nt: TGTGCTAGTGGTTTGGCTTGGGGGCTGCCCCTCCACTTT
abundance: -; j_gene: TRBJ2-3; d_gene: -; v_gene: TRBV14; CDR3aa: CASSQDLTQYF; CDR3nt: TGTGCCAGCAGCCAAGACCTTACGCAGTATTTT
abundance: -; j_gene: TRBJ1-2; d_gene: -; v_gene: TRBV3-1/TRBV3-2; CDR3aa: CASSPNGNYGYTF; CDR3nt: TGTGCCAGCAGCCCCAATGGCAACTATGGCTACACCTTC
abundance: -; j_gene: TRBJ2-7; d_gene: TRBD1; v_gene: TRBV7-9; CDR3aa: CASSWASGQSLEQYF; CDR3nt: TGTGCCAGCAGCTGGGCATCGGGACAGTCTTTGGAGCAGTACTTC
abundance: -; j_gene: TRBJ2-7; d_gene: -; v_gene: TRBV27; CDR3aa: CASSYYRESSYEQYF; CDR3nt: TGTGCCAGCAGTTACTACAGGGAATCTTCCTACGAGCAGTACTTC
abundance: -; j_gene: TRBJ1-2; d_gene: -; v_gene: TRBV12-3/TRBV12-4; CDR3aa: CASRAGDYGYTF; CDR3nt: TGTGCCAGCAGGGCAGGGGACTATGGCTACACCTTC
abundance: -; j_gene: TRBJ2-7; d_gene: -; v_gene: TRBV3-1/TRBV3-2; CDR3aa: CASSQDPASSYEQYF; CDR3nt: TGTGCCAGCAGCCAAGATCCCGCTAGCTCCTACGAGCAGTACTTC
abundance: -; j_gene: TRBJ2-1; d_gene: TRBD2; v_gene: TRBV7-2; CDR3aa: CASSLAGTSDYNEQFF; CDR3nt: TGTGCCAGCAGCTTAGCGGGCACTAGCGATTACAATGAGCAGTTCTTC
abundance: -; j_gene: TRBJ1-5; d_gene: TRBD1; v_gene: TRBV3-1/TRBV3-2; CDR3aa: CASSQGGPNQPQHF; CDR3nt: TGTGCCAGCAGTCAGGGGGGTCCCAATCAGCCCCAGCATTTT
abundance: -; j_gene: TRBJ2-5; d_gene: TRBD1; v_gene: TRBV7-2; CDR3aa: CASSSWDRYQYF; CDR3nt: TGTGCCAGCAGCTCATGGGACAGGTACCAGTACTTC
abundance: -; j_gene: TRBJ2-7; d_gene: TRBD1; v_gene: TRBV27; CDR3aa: CASSILPGGGSYEQYF; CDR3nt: TGTGCCAGCAGTATCCTACCAGGGGGCGGATCCTACGAGCAGTACTTC
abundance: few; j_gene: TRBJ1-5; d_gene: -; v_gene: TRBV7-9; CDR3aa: CASSLGLQPQHF; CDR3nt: TGTGCCAGCAGCTTAGGGCTTCAGCCCCAGCATTTT
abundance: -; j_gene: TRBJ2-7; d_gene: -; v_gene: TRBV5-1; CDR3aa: CASSLGGRERYEQYF; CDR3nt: TGCGCCAGCAGCTTGGGTGGCAGGGAACGCTACGAGCAGTACTTC
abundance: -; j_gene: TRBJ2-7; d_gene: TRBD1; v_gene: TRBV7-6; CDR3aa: CASSLGTGPYEQYF; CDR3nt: TGTGCCAGCAGCTTGGGGACAGGACCCTACGAGCAGTACTTC
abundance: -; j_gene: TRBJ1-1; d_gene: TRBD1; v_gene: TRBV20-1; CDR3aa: CSASRDRNTEAFF; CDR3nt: TGCAGTGCTAGTAGGGACAGGAACACTGAAGCTTTCTTT
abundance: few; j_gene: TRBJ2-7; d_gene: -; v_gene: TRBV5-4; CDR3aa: CASSLGEGGEQYF; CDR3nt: TGTGCCAGCAGCTTGGGTGAAGGCGGCGAGCAGTACTTC
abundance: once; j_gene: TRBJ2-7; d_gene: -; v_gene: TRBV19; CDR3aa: CASSIALQFYEQYF; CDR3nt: TGTGCCAGTAGTATAGCTCTGCAGTTCTACGAGCAGTACTTC